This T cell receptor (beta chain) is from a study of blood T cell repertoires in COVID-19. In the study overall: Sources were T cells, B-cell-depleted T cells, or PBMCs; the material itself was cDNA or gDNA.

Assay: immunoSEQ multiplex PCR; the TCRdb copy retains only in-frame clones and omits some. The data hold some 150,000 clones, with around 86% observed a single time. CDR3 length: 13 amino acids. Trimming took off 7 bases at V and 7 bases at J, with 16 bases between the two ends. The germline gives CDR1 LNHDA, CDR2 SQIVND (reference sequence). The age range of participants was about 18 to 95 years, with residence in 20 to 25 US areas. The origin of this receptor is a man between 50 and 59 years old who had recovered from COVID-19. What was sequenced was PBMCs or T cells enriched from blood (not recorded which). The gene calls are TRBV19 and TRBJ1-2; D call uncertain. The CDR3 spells CASNEGPPGGYTF. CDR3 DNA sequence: TGTGCCAGTAACGAGGGCCCCCCAGGTGGCTACACCTTC. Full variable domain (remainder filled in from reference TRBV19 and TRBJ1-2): DGGITQSPKYLFRKEGQNVTLSCEQNLNHDAMYWYRQDPGQGLRLIYYSQIVNDFQKGDIAEGYSVSREKKESFPLTVTSAQKNPTAFYLCASNEGPPGGYTFGSGTRLTVV.